Described below is a single T cell receptor (beta chain) sequence and its context. Its antigen remains unidentified. The data were obtained in a study of OX40 agonist ivuxolimab in advanced cancers. Study details: Three individuals attained partial responses, comprising one hepatocellular carcinoma case and two cutaneous melanoma cases. Notes on the study in general: Certain nonresponding patients likewise had low normalized T-cell clonal expansion.

Libraries were prepared by immunoSEQ multiplex PCR; TCRdb keeps only in-frame clonotypes and omits some of them. The sample yields about 75,000 clones, 85% seen once. The germline CDR1 and CDR2 sequences are LNHNV and YYDKDF (reference sequence). The CDR3 is made up of 15 amino acids. V shed 5 bases, J shed 9 bases, and the junction held 5 bases outside the gene matches. This receptor was taken from an adult with an advanced solid tumor such as melanoma, head and neck, liver or kidney cancer. The V call is TRBV15, the J call TRBJ2-1; 15 positions agree with TRBD2. The starting material was CD4+ or CD8+ T cells sorted from blood, obtained in a trial of the OX40 agonist ivuxolimab. CDR3: CATSGLAGGTGEQFF. The CDR3 DNA is TGTGCCACCAGCGGACTAGCGGGAGGGACCGGTGAGCAGTTCTTC.